This T cell receptor beta chain comes out of a study of CD8+ T cells in alopecia areata. Study findings and constraints: Resident alphabeta T-cell populations of normal skin are likewise subject to sequencing in scalp samples. For lesional scalp, especially alopecia totalis/universalis, clonality was higher than in normal scalp.

Extraction and reverse transcription of RNA yielded cDNA as the sequencing template. Assay used: immunoSEQ multiplex PCR; TCRdb lists only in-frame clones, some missing. Among fewer than 150,000 clones, about 61% were seen once, and the ten largest hold about 3%. As for this clone: Its antigen is undetermined.

The source of this sequence is a human donor in good health. The sequenced sample was CD4+ T cells sorted from blood.

The CDR3 spells CASSGLAGTTDTQYF. Written as DNA, the CDR3 is TGTGCCAGCAGTGGACTAGCGGGAACCACAGATACGCAGTATTTT. The V and J genes are TRBV6-6 and TRBJ2-3; TRBD2 matches 12 bases. The J segment lost 2 bases and the V segment lost 5 bases, leaving 2 bases of the junction unmatched. The CDR3 loop spans 15 amino acids. Germline CDR1 MNHNY, CDR2 SVGAGI (reference sequence).